These T cell receptor beta chains were read from a single sample in a study of fetal regulatory T cell absence and autoimmunity. The assay was immunoSEQ multiplex PCR, and TCRdb's table has in-frame clones only and misses some. The table includes some 50,000 clones, about four fifths detected once. Sequenced: cord blood. These TCRs come from a newborn boy with IPEX syndrome. The CDR3 runs from the conserved cysteine through the conserved F or W. D genes are given only for firm matches. Some rows have no size entry. The others give once, few or many, or a class for an expanded clone.

TRBV9	-	TRBJ2-3	-	CASSVGGTDTQYF	TGTGCCAGCAGCGTAGGAGGCACAGATACGCAGTATTTT
TRBV5-6	-	TRBJ1-1	-	CASSFGPNPLILAFF	TGTGCCAGCAGCTTTGGTCCAAACCCCTTGATATTAGCTTTCTTT
TRBV11-2	-	TRBJ2-1	-	CASSLGTKLFF	TGTGCCAGCAGCTTAGGGACCAAGCTATTCTTC
TRBV7-9	-	TRBJ1-5	-	CASSTSGDGNQPQHF	TGTGCCAGCAGCACCTCGGGGGACGGCAATCAGCCCCAGCATTTT
TRBV7-9	-	TRBJ1-3	-	CASSSGDLSGNTIYF	TGTGCCAGCAGCTCGGGGGACCTCTCTGGAAACACCATATATTTT
TRBV7-2	TRBD1	TRBJ1-2	-	CASSLRTGGKGGYTF	TGTGCCAGCAGCCTGAGGACAGGGGGAAAAGGGGGCTACACCTTC
TRBV28	TRBD1	TRBJ1-5	-	CASGDRGSNQPQHF	TGTGCCAGCGGGGACAGGGGGTCCAATCAGCCCCAGCATTTT
TRBV12-2	-	TRBJ2-6	-	CASRSWGTGASGANVLTF	-
TRBV19	TRBD1	TRBJ1-5	few	CASSSWTGVRNQPQHF	TGTGCCAGTAGTAGTTGGACAGGGGTTAGGAATCAGCCCCAGCATTTT
TRBV7-9	TRBD2	TRBJ2-3	-	CASSSRLASTDTQYF	TGTGCCAGCAGCTCCCGACTAGCGAGCACAGATACGCAGTATTTT
TRBV27	TRBD1	TRBJ1-2	-	CASSPRDRAGGYTF	TGTGCCAGCAGTCCCCGGGACAGGGCTGGAGGCTACACCTTC
TRBV7-8	-	TRBJ2-7	-	CASSSAYEQYF	TGTGCCAGCAGCTCTGCCTACGAGCAGTACTTC
TRBV14	TRBD2	TRBJ2-5	-	CASSPLAGGQETQYF	TGTGCCAGCAGCCCCCTGGCGGGGGGGCAGGAGACCCAGTACTTC
TRBV5-1	TRBD1	TRBJ2-5	-	CASSFGQGGETQYF	TGCGCCAGCAGCTTTGGACAGGGGGGCGAGACCCAGTACTTC
TRBV30	-	TRBJ1-4	-	CAWSIDRTYEKLFF	TGTGCCTGGAGCATAGACAGGACCTATGAAAAACTGTTTTTT
TRBV27	-	TRBJ2-2	-	CASSLGRNTGELFF	TGTGCCAGCAGTTTAGGACGGAACACCGGGGAGCTGTTTTTT
TRBV15	TRBD2	TRBJ2-1	-	CATSRGLAEYNEQFF	TGTGCCACCAGCAGGGGACTAGCGGAATACAATGAGCAGTTCTTC
TRBV30	-	TRBJ1-6	few	CAWSVLIQGSSPLHF	TGTGCCTGGAGTGTTCTAATCCAGGGTAGTTCACCCCTCCACTTT
TRBV19	-	TRBJ1-1	-	CASSSRENTEAFF	TGTGCCAGTAGTTCCCGGGAGAACACTGAAGCTTTCTTT
TRBV10-3	-	TRBJ1-4	-	CAISESTTNEKLFF	TGTGCCATCAGTGAGTCCACAACTAATGAAAAACTGTTTTTT
TRBV7-8	-	TRBJ2-7	-	CASSLFLGASYEQYF	TGTGCCAGCAGCTTATTTCTGGGGGCGTCTTACGAGCAGTACTTC
TRBV10-3	TRBD2	TRBJ2-1	-	CAISNQLASNEQFF	TGTGCCATCAGTAATCAACTAGCGTCTAATGAGCAGTTCTTC
TRBV6-6	-	TRBJ2-7	-	CASTLTGNEQYF	TGTGCCAGCACCCTAACAGGGAACGAGCAGTACTTC
TRBV10-3	TRBD1	TRBJ2-1	once	CAISDLTGYYNEQFF	TGTGCCATCAGTGACCTGACAGGGTACTACAATGAGCAGTTCTTC
TRBV6-5	-	TRBJ1-1	once	CASSYATEAFF	TGTGCCAGCAGTTACGCCACTGAAGCTTTCTTT
TRBV6-1	-	TRBJ2-2	-	CASSEARLNTGELFF	TGTGCCAGCAGTGAAGCCAGGTTGAACACCGGGGAGCTGTTTTTT
TRBV5-6	TRBD1	TRBJ2-7	-	CASSLGQGAYEQYF	TGTGCCAGCAGCTTGGGACAGGGGGCCTACGAGCAGTACTTC
TRBV11-2	TRBD1	TRBJ2-3	-	CASSLTGGSDTQYF	TGTGCCAGCAGCTTAACAGGGGGCTCAGATACGCAGTATTTT
TRBV5-4	-	TRBJ1-4	-	CASKPGPQIEKLFF	TGTGCCAGCAAGCCGGGCCCTCAGATTGAAAAACTGTTTTTT